The TCR beta chain under discussion was sequenced for a study of T cells in Graves' hyperthyroidism and ophthalmopathy. General study results and limits: Most thyroid clonotypes expanded above 0.001 were also detected in blood.

TCR beta CDR3 sequences were amplified from RNA transcripts. Carried out on the TCR CDR3, a first-round RT-PCR used the HTBI primer set. TCRdb re-called the multiplex PCR reads with MiXCR, one entry per CDR3 protein. The sample has 30,000 to 45,000 distinct CDR3 sequences, 52% seen once; the top ten hold about a sixth. The diagnostic basis comprised clinical symptoms, serum thyroxine and TRAb, thyroid ultrasound and orbital computed tomography. Germline-derived CDR1 and CDR2 are DFQATT and SNEGSKA (reference sequence). Trimming removed 5 bases from V and 4 bases from J; junction bases left unmatched: 11. CDR3 length: 15 residues. This clonotype is deemed medium-sized (0.01 to 0.1%). What it binds is unknown.

This chain connects TRBV20-1 to TRBJ2-1; the match to TRBD2 covers 7 bases. Sequencing input: blood. This receptor was taken from a man aged 40-55 years with Graves' ophthalmopathy. In DNA, the CDR3 is TGCAGTGCTTCGAATGGGCTAGCGGAATACAATGAGCAGTTCTTC. Translated: CSASNGLAEYNEQFF.